The clone carrying this TCR beta chain was counted ten times or more. Its antigen remains unidentified. The data were obtained in a study of T cells in Graves' hyperthyroidism and ophthalmopathy. Whole-study results and caveats: Ophthalmopathy onset followed model prediction by a median roughly 6.5 months.

The study excluded patients with uncontrolled infection, other autoimmune disease, pregnancy or lactation. Clinical symptoms, serum thyroxine and TRAb, thyroid ultrasound and orbital computed tomography were used for the diagnoses. The J segment lost 4 bases and the V segment lost 5 bases, leaving 4 bases of the junction unmatched. The CDR3 is 13 amino acids. CDR1 and CDR2 from the germline V gene are SGHDT and YYEEEE. Amplification of TCR beta CDR3 regions used RNA as the template. Researchers ran a first-round RT-PCR on the TCR CDR3 using the HTBI primer set. Each CDR3 protein gets one entry after TCRdb re-called the multiplex PCR reads with MiXCR. The repertoire includes over 250,000 distinct CDR3 sequences, about a sixth of them detected once, and just over 55% sits in the top ten.

Source material: blood. The chain couples TRBV5-6 to TRBJ1-1; 8 bases align to TRBD1. This TCR derives from a woman between 55 and 75 years old with Graves' ophthalmopathy. The CDR3 is CASRQDRVTEAFF. The CDR3 nucleotides read TGTGCCAGCAGACAGGACAGGGTCACTGAAGCTTTCTTT.